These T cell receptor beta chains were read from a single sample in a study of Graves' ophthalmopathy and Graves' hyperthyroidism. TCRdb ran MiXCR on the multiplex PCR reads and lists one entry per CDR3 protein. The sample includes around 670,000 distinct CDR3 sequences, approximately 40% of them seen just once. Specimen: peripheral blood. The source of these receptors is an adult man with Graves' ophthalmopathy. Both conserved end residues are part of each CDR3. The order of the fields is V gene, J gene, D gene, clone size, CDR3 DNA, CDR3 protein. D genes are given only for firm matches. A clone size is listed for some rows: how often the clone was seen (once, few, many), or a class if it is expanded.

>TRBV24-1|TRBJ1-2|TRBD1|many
TGTGCCACCAGTCACATGTCGGGGATCGGACAGGGACTACAAATCTATGGCTACACCTTC
CATSHMSGIGQGLQIYGYTF
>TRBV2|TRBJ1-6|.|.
TGTGCCAGCAGTCCTCAGAGCTTTAATTCACCCCTCCACTTT
CASSPQSFNSPLHF
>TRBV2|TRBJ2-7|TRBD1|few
TGTGCCAGCAGGGCTCCCGGGACAGCGACCTACGAGCAGTACTTC
CASRAPGTATYEQYF
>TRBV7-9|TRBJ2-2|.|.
TGTGCCAGCATAGGAAAGTCGGACACCGGGGAGCTGTTTTTT
CASIGKSDTGELFF
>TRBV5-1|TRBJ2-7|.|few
TGCGCCAGCAGCTTGGTGGCTGGCAGAGGAATTAACGAGCAGTACTTC
CASSLVAGRGINEQYF
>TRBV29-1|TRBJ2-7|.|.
TGCAGCGTTGCCAGCAGTTTAACAGGGTTATCCTACGAGCAGTACTTC
CSVASSLTGLSYEQYF
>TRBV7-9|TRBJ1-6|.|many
TGTGCCAGCAGCTTGAGTAATTCACCCCTCCACTTT
CASSLSNSPLHF
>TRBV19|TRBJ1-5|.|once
TGTGCCAGCAGTGACTTAGCAGGGTATGCGCAGCCCCAGCATTTT
CASSDLAGYAQPQHF
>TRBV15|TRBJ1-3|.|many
TGTGCCACCAGCAACGACCGCTCCTCTGGAAACACCATATATTTT
CATSNDRSSGNTIYF
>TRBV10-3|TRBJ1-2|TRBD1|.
TGTGTCATCGGGGCGCAGGGGGCTGTTAACTATGGCTACACCTTC
CVIGAQGAVNYGYTF
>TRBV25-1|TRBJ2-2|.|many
TGTGCCAGCAGTGAATTTCAAGGGACGGCCGGGGAGCTGTTTTTT
CASSEFQGTAGELFF
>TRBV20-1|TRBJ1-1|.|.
TGCAGTGCTAGAGCCGGACAGACGAACACTGAAGCTTTCTTT
CSARAGQTNTEAFF
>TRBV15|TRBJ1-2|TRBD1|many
TGTGCCACCAGCAGAGGACAGGGCACCGGCTATGGCTACACCTTC
CATSRGQGTGYGYTF
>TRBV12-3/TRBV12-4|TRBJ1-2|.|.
TGTGCCAGCAGTATAGGGGCTGGTGGGGGCTACACCTTC
CASSIGAGGGYTF
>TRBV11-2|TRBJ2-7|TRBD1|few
TGTGCCAGCAGCCAAGACAGGGGGCATTACTACGAGCAGTACTTC
CASSQDRGHYYEQYF
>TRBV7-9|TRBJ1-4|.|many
TGTGCCAGCAGCAACCACGGGGCCGCAACTAATGAAAAACTGTTTTTT
CASSNHGAATNEKLFF
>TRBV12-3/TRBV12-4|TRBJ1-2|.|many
TGTGCCAGCAGGCCCACAGGGACGGTAGACTATGGCTACACCTTC
CASRPTGTVDYGYTF
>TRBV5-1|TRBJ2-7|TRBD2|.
TGCGCCAGCGGGCTTAGCGGGAGCGGGTACGAGCAGTACTTC
CASGLSGSGYEQYF
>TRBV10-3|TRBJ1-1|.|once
TGTGCCATCAGTTACAACAGGGAAACTGAAGCTTTCTTT
CAISYNRETEAFF
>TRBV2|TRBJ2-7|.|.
TGTGCCAGCAGACCCGGAGGAGGGTGGGTAACCTACGAGCAGTACTTC
CASRPGGGWVTYEQYF
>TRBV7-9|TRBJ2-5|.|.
TGTGCCAGCAACAGGGGGGGGGCTTATGGAGAGACCCAGTACTTC
CASNRGGAYGETQYF
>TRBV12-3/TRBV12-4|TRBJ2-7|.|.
TGTGCCAGCAGTTTATTTCTGCCGTACGAGCAGTACTTC
CASSLFLPYEQYF
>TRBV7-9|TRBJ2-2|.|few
TGTGCCAGCAGCTTATTCTCGGGACCGTCCACCGGGGAGCTGTTTTTT
CASSLFSGPSTGELFF
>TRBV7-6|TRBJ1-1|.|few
TGTGCCAGCAGCAACAGGGCCGCCGGGATGAACACTGAAGCTTTCTTT
CASSNRAAGMNTEAFF
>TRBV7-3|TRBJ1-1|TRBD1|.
TGTGCCAGCAGCTTAAGGGCTCGGACAGGGGATCACACTGAAGCTTACTTT
CASSLRARTGDHTEAYF
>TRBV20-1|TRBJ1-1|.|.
TGCAGTGCTAAGGGCGGTGGCACTGAAGCTTTCTTT
CSAKGGGTEAFF
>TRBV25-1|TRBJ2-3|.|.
TGTGCCAGCAGTGAACAACCCAGGGACGGCGTCGCAGATACGCAGTATTTT
CASSEQPRDGVADTQYF
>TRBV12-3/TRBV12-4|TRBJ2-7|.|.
TGTGCCAGCAGTTACGATCAGCCCCGGGAGCAGTACTTC
CASSYDQPREQYF
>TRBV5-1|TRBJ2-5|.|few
TGCGCCAGCCGCATTGCCCTAGCGCGGGAGACCCAGTACTTC
CASRIALARETQYF
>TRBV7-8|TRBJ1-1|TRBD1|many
TGTGCCAGCAGCCCCGGACAGGGGGCAACTTTCTTT
CASSPGQGATFF
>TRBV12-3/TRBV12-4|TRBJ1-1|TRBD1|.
TGTGCCAGCAGCAAGGGGACAGGGGGCACTGAAGCCTTCTTT
CASSKGTGGTEAFF
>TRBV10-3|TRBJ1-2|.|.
TGTGCCATCAGTGACGGGCCTAACTATGGCTACACCTTC
CAISDGPNYGYTF
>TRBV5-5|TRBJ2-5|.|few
TGTGCCAGCAGCCATATACGGGGCGGAGGAGGGGAGACCCAGTACTTC
CASSHIRGGGGETQYF
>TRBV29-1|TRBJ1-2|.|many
TGCAGCGTTGAAGGTGGGGCGGATGGCTATGGCTACACCTTC
CSVEGGADGYGYTF
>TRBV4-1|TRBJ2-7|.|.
TGTGCCAGCAGCCAAGGACAGTTACTCTCCTACGAGCAGTACTTC
CASSQGQLLSYEQYF
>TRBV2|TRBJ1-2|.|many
TGTGCCAGCAGTGACGACCGTGTGGCAGGGGCCTATGGCTACACCTTC
CASSDDRVAGAYGYTF
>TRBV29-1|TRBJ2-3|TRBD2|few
TGCAGCGTTGAACTAGCGGGGGCCTATACGCAGTATTTT
CSVELAGAYTQYF
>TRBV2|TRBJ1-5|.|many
TGTGCCAGCAGTGAGGAGAGGAGCAATCAGCCCCAGCATTTT
CASSEERSNQPQHF
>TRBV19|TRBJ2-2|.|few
TGTGCCAGTCGTATTGAGGGAGGGGAGCTGTTTTTT
CASRIEGGELFF
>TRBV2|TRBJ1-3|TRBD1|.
TGTGCCATCAGCCGGGACAGCAACTCTGGAAACACCATATATTTT
CAISRDSNSGNTIYF
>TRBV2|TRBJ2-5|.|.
TGTGCCAGCAGAAAGGGGTCCCAGTACTTC
CASRKGSQYF
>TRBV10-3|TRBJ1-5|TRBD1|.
TGTGCCATCAGTGAGGGACAGGGGGATCAGCCCCAGCATTTT
CAISEGQGDQPQHF
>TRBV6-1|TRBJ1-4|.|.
TGTGCCAGTAGAACCCGCAGAACTAATGAAAAACTGTTTTTT
CASRTRRTNEKLFF
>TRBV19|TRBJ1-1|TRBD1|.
TGTGCCACCGGACAGGGGAGGGTAGCTGAAGCTTTCTTT
CATGQGRVAEAFF
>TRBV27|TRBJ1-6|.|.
TGTGCCAGCAGTTTAAGTCCCGCAGGGAGGACTTCACCCCTCCACTTT
CASSLSPAGRTSPLHF
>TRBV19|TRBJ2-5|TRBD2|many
TGTGCCAGTAGTATTGGACTAGCGGGAGGGTACCAAGAGACCCAGTACTTC
CASSIGLAGGYQETQYF
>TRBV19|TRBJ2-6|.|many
TGTGCCAGTAGTGCGGGACAGTTAACTGGGGCCAACGTCCTGACTTTC
CASSAGQLTGANVLTF
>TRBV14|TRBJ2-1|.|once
TGTGCCAGCAGCCAAGAAACAGGGCGCGGGGGCGATGAGCAGTTCTTC
CASSQETGRGGDEQFF
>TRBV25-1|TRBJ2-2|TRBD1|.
TGTGCCAGCAGTGGTATCGGACAGGGGGAACCCGGGGAGCTGTTTTTT
CASSGIGQGEPGELFF
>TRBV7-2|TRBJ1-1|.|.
TGTGCCAGCAGCCAAGATTACGGGGGCGGAGGAACGAACACTGAAGCTTTCTTT
CASSQDYGGGGTNTEAFF
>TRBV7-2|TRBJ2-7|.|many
TGTGCCAGCAGCCTCGACCCGGATGGCGAGCAGTACTTC
CASSLDPDGEQYF
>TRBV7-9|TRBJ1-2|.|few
TGTGCCAGCAGCTTAGTCCATTCGACGGTGCCATCCTATGGCTACACCTTC
CASSLVHSTVPSYGYTF
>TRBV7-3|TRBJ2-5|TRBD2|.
TGTGCCAGCAGCTTGGTTGGCGGGGGGTCCTCTGTAAAGACCCAGTACTTC
CASSLVGGGSSVKTQYF